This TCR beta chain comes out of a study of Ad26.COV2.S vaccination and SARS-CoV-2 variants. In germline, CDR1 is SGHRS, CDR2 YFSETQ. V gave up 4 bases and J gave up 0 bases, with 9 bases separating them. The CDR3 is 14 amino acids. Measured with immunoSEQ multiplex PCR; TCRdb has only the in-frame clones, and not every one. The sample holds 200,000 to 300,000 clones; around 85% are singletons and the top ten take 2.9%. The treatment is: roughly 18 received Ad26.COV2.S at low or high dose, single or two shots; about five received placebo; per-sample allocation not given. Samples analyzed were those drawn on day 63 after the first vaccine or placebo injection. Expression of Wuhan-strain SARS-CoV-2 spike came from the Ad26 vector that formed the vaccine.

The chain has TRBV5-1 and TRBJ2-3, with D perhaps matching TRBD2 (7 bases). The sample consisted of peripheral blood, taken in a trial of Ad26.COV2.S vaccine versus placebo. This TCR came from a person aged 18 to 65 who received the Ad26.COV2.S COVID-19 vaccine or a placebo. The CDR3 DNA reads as TGCGCCAGCAGCGGGAGGGGGAGCACAGATACGCAGTATTTT. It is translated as CASSGRGSTDTQYF.